These T cell receptor beta chains were read from a single sample in a study of cytomegalovirus exposure and HLA in healthy donors. The protocol was immunoSEQ multiplex PCR, while the TCRdb copy is restricted to in-frame clones and leaves out a portion. The sample carries approximately 100,000 clones, 76% recorded once. Sequencing input: PBMCs. These receptors originate from a man aged 35 to 55 in good health and CMV-seronegative. Both conserved end residues are part of each CDR3. The D gene is left open where the match is weak. Where a row states a size, it is once, few, many or the class of an expanded clone; other rows omit it.

len,v_gene,j_gene,d_gene,abundance,CDR3aa,CDR3nt
15,TRBV2,TRBJ1-5,.,.,CASSEDGRSNQPQHF,TGTGCCAGCAGTGAAGACGGGAGGAGCAATCAGCCCCAGCATTTT
14,TRBV30,TRBJ1-5,TRBD1,.,CAWSVGTVSQPQHF,TGTGCCTGGAGTGTAGGGACAGTGAGTCAGCCCCAGCATTTT
15,TRBV18,TRBJ2-3,.,.,CASSPGLGLGGTQYF,TGTGCCAGCTCACCGGGACTGGGATTGGGGGGTACGCAGTATTTT
14,TRBV30,TRBJ2-7,TRBD1,.,CAWSTGTGNYEQYF,TGTGCCTGGAGTACCGGGACAGGGAACTACGAGCAGTACTTC
16,TRBV5-1,TRBJ1-2,TRBD1,.,CASSLAPTGVIDGYTF,TGCGCCAGCAGCTTGGCACCGACAGGGGTCATCGATGGCTACACCTTC
17,TRBV21-1,TRBJ2-5,.,.,CASSPITVCARQETQYF,TGTGCCAGCAGCCCCATCACAGTCTGTGCCAGACAAGAGACCCAGTACTTC
15,TRBV5-4,TRBJ1-6,.,few,CASSLGLTYNSPLHF,TGTGCCAGCAGCCTTGGACTTACGTATAATTCACCCCTCCACTTT
16,TRBV7-9,TRBJ1-4,TRBD1,.,CASSFAPGQGYEKLFF,TGTGCCAGCAGCTTTGCTCCGGGACAGGGATATGAAAAACTGTTTTTT
14,TRBV7-9,TRBJ2-3,TRBD2,.,CASSYSGGADTQYF,TGTGCCAGCAGCTATAGCGGGGGGGCAGATACGCAGTATTTT
13,TRBV11-1,TRBJ2-2,.,.,CASSLVDAGELFF,TGTGCCAGCAGCTTAGTAGATGCCGGGGAGCTGTTTTTT
11,TRBV20-1,TRBJ1-2,.,.,CSAPGNYGYTF,TGCAGTGCTCCGGGGAACTATGGCTACACCTTC
14,TRBV15,TRBJ1-5,TRBD1,.,CATSQGQGGISQHF,TGTGCCACCAGCCAGGGACAGGGGGGTATTTCCCAGCATTTT
14,TRBV7-6,TRBJ1-2,.,.,CASSLAQGLSGYTF,TGTGCCAGCAGCTTAGCACAGGGCTTGAGCGGCTACACCTTC
15,TRBV6-6,TRBJ2-1,TRBD1,.,CASIKGTGDKNEQFF,TGTGCCAGCATTAAAGGGACAGGAGATAAGAATGAGCAGTTCTTC
16,TRBV6-1,TRBJ2-3,.,.,CASSESDTTHTDTQYF,TGTGCCAGCAGTGAGTCGGACACAACCCACACAGATACGCAGTATTTT
21,TRBV9,TRBJ2-3,TRBD2,.,CASSVPVGLAGGNQNTDTQYF,TGTGCCAGCAGCGTGCCCGTCGGACTAGCGGGGGGAAATCAAAACACAGATACGCAGTATTTT
15,TRBV2,TRBJ1-2,.,.,CASSELGREGNGYTF,TGTGCCAGCAGTGAATTAGGGAGGGAGGGGAATGGCTACACCTTC
15,TRBV19,TRBJ2-7,TRBD2,.,CASSKSTSGGDEQYF,TGTGCCAGTAGTAAATCGACTAGCGGGGGCGACGAGCAGTACTTC
15,TRBV2,TRBJ2-1,.,.,CAIPRGTSSYNEQFF,TGTGCCATTCCCCGAGGCACTAGCTCCTACAATGAGCAGTTCTTC
15,TRBV6-1,TRBJ2-3,.,once,CASSDWRGPTDTQYF,TGTGCCAGCAGTGATTGGCGGGGACCTACAGATACGCAGTATTTT
16,TRBV4-2,TRBJ2-1,.,.,CASSQDGGSYYNEQFF,TGTGCCAGCAGCCAAGATGGCGGATCTTACTACAATGAGCAGTTCTTC
12,TRBV5-4,TRBJ1-1,.,.,CASSLTGTEAFF,TGTGCCAGCAGCTTGACGGGGACTGAAGCTTTCTTT
14,TRBV6-6,TRBJ1-2,.,.,CASSYSGPNYGYTF,TGTGCCAGCAGTTACTCTGGCCCTAACTATGGCTACACCTTC
18,TRBV4-1,TRBJ2-3,TRBD1,.,CASSLGTDLPLSTDTQYF,TGCGCCAGCAGCCTTGGGACAGATCTACCTCTTAGCACAGATACGCAGTATTTT
14,TRBV5-1,TRBJ1-1,.,once,CASSLDGQGVYAFF,TGCGCCAGCAGCTTGGATGGGCAGGGCGTGTATGCTTTCTTT
13,TRBV19,TRBJ1-2,.,few,CASTPWGGNGYTF,TGTGCCAGTACCCCTTGGGGGGGCAACGGCTACACCTTC